This T cell receptor (beta chain) came from a study of control samples from healthy donors and cancer patients (dated by TCRdb to about 2020). The CDR3 goes from the cysteine to the phenylalanine over 18 residues. Only CDR3 DNA remains: 54 bases, in frame from the first base. CDR1 and CDR2 are drawn from the germline V gene: SGHTA, FQGNSA. After removal of 3 bases from V and 5 bases from J, the junction retains 9 bases not matched to a gene. A note on this clone: Its binding antigen is unknown. Nothing much larger sits one base from this clone, and base qualities are not available.

The receptor library was made with the immunoSEQ multiplex PCR assay. TCRdb mirrors the immuneACCESS table, restricted to in-frame sequences. Some clones are absent from its copies; in checked studies, under half trace to an unresolved V gene, and the reason for the others is unknown. The sample table holds 75,000 to 95,000 clones, of which roughly 80% were seen once. The leading ten clones occupy 38% of the sample. The sample consisted of PBMCs. The rearrangement combines TRBV7-2 with TRBJ2-3, with 15 middle bases fitting TRBD2. The sequence derives from a man between 65 and 79 years old with lung cancer. The base sequence is TGTGCCAGCAGCTTGGACGGACTAGCGGGGGGGCTTGAAGATACGCAGTATTTT. Its amino acids are CASSLDGLAGGLEDTQYF.